What follows describes a single TCR beta chain. This receptor's antigen is unknown. It has no much larger one-base neighbor in the sample; base qualities were not kept. This record comes from a study of blood T cell repertoires in COVID-19 (dated by TCRdb to 2019 to 2021). In the study overall: Samples covering the acute and convalescent phases of COVID-19 were provided by collaborators in the United States, Italy and Spain. The prospective study material was composed of cDNA or gDNA derived from T cells, B-cell-depleted T cells, or PBMCs. Deeply sampled blood TCRbeta repertoires from subjects exposed to, actively infected with, or recovered from COVID-19 were included in the dataset. The repertoires were made available in a free public database intended to serve as a resource for research on the immune response to SARS-CoV-2. The samples were drawn from two sources: the first 160 participants of the ongoing ImmuneRACE study, and over 1,000 subjects contributed by 6 global collaborators. The sample metadata nearly always contained a de-identified subject ID, COVID-19 status, age in years and sex. Where available, HLA class I and class II types were obtained from metadata supplied by the sample provider rather than from assay-based typing. The full study reports these points: Clinical and demographic metadata were provided uncurated, with the amount varying by source and participant.

Enrolling through a virtual design, the prospective study's participants ranged in age from about 18 to 100 years and lived across around 25 United States geographic areas. In the prospective study, cohorts were assigned on the basis of participant-reported clinical history obtained from a screening survey and a study questionnaire. For ImmuneRACE Cohort 3, a participant was defined as recovered based on two consecutive negative NP/OP PCR tests, clearance by a healthcare professional, or resolution of symptoms. In the prospective study, whole blood, serum and a nasopharyngeal or oropharyngeal swab were collected from each participant by mobile phlebotomists. Prospective study participants could optionally give additional blood draws and questionnaires over an approximately two-month period. Blood samples from the prospective study were shipped frozen or at room temperature prior to DNA extraction.

TCRbeta CDR3 regions were amplified from genomic DNA by means of the immunoSEQ Assay, a bias-controlled multiplex PCR. Concerning the study's data processing: Within the assay, amplification of reference gene primers was used to estimate how many nucleated cells each sample contained. Sequence reads were collapsed and filtered to measure the absolute abundance of every unique TCRbeta CDR3 rearrangement. For each sample, productive Simpson clonality was calculated as the square root of Simpson's diversity index across productive rearrangements. Drawn from immuneACCESS, this table holds only the in-frame rearrangements with V and J called that TCRdb kept. Clones are partly lost; checked studies trace under half to an unresolved V gene and leave the rest unexplained. That table furnishes V, J and clone size, whereas the DNA furnished D and trimming. For this sample there are some 200,000 clones; approximately 80% appear just once. The ten largest account for about 9.3% of the sample.

This receptor was obtained from a middle-aged man who had recovered from COVID-19. Sequenced material: PBMCs or T cells enriched from blood (not recorded which).

The CDR3 is CASSLVFPSGSGEQFF. At the DNA level, the sequence is TGTGCCAGCAGCTTAGTTTTTCCTAGCGGGAGCGGTGAGCAGTTCTTC. The V and J genes are TRBV7-2 and TRBJ2-1, with TRBD2 identical over 10 junction bases. The CDR3 has 16 amino acids, counting the end cysteine and phenylalanine. Left in the record is the CDR3 DNA by itself, 48 bases read in frame from the first base. CDR1 SGHTA and CDR2 FQGNSA were looked up in the germline V gene. V is trimmed back by 1 base and J by 9 bases, and the junction contains 9 bases that no gene match accounts for.